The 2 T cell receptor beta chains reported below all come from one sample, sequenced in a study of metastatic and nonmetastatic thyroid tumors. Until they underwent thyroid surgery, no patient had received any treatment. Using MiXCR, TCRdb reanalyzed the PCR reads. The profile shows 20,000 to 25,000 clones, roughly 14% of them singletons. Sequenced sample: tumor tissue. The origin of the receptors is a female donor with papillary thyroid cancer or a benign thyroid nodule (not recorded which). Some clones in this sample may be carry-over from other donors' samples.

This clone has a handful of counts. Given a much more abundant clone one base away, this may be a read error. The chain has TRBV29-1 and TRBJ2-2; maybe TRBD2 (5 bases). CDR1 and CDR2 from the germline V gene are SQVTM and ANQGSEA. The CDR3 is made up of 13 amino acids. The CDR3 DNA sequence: TGCAGCGTTTCTGCCGACGCCACCGGGGAGCTGCTTTTT. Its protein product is CSVSADATGELLF.

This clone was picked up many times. CDR3 bases: TGTGCCAGCAGCGAGGGACTAGCGGTCTACAATGAGCAGTTCTTC. Encoded protein: CASSEGLAVYNEQFF. The V gene is TRBV7-2, the J gene TRBJ2-1; 11 nucleotides align to TRBD2. The J segment lost 3 bases and the V segment lost 5 bases, leaving 3 bases of the junction unmatched. The CDR3 length is 15 residues. CDR1 is SGHTA, CDR2 FQGNSA, per germline.